Below are 19 T cell receptor beta chains sequenced from a single sample in a study of T cells after yellow fever vaccination. TCRdb reprocessed the 5' RACE reads via MiXCR and lists one record per CDR3 protein. The sample carries just over 300,000 distinct CDR3 sequences, roughly 4% recorded once. Material: PBMCs, obtained on the day of the yellow fever booster vaccination. The receptors here all came from a man in his late teens or twenties who received the YFV17D yellow fever vaccine.

This clonotype has a count of ten or more. The rearrangement uses TRBV5-1 and TRBJ2-3; 8 bases agree with TRBD1. The CDR3 is 16 residues long. J gave up 6 bases and V 5 bases, and 14 bases lay outside the gene matches. CDR1 and CDR2 from the germline V gene are SGHRS and YFSETQ. CDR3 protein: CASRPGGVPTPDTQYF. The CDR3 DNA follows: TGCGCCAGCAGGCCAGGGGGCGTCCCTACACCGGATACGCAGTATTTT.

Many counts were recorded for this clonotype. The V call is TRBV7-7, the J call TRBJ2-1; D perhaps matches TRBD1 (5 bases). The CDR3 runs to 16 residues. Germline CDR1 SSHAT, CDR2 FNYEAQ (reference sequence). Trimming pared 1 base from V and 3 bases from J, leaving 13 bases between. The DNA of the CDR3 is TGTGCCAGCAGCTTAGGGTCTGGGGCCTACTACAATGAGCAGTTCTTC. Translating it yields CASSLGSGAYYNEQFF.

This chain joins TRBV4-3 and TRBJ2-5, with D possibly TRBD2 on 5 matching bases. This CDR3 is built from 15 residues. With 0 bases removed from V and 3 bases from J, the gap between germline ends came to 11 bases. Germline V gives CDR1 LGHNA, CDR2 YSLEER. This chain's CDR3 is CASSQDLRGKETQYF. CDR3 in DNA: TGCGCCAGCAGCCAAGATCTCCGGGGAAAAGAGACCCAGTACTTC.

This clonotype came up a few times. This chain joins TRBV13 and TRBJ2-2; D not certain. The CDR3 extends over 12 amino acids. Germline V gene data show CDR1 as PRHDT and CDR2 as FYEKMQ (reference sequence). V was shortened by 11 bases and J by 3 bases, with 10 bases between the two germline ends. CDR3 DNA sequence: TGTGCCGGTCGTGGGGACACCGGGGAGCTGTTTTTT. Its protein product is CAGRGDTGELFF. Full variable domain (rest looked up from reference TRBV13 and TRBJ2-2): AAGVIQSPRHLIKEKRETATLKCYPIPRHDTVYWYQQGPGQDPQFLISFYEKMQSDKGSIPDRFSAQQFSDYHSELNMSSLELGDSALYFCAGRGDTGELFFGEGSRLTVL.

This clonotype came up many times. V is TRBV7-2 and J is TRBJ2-3; the D gene is possibly TRBD1 (5 bases). This CDR3 has 13 amino acids. The V gene's germline CDR1 is SGHTA and CDR2 FQGNSA. V was trimmed by 2 bases and J by 4 bases, leaving 7 bases between them. CDR3 loop: CASSLSRADTQYF. CDR3 sequence (DNA): TGTGCCAGCAGCTTAAGCAGGGCAGATACGCAGTATTTT.

Many counts were recorded for this clonotype. The chain links TRBV15 to TRBJ2-2, with D perhaps matching TRBD2 (6 bases). Germline values: CDR1 LNHNV, CDR2 YYDKDF (reference sequence). V gave up 3 bases and J gave up 3 bases, with 20 bases separating them. CDR3 length equals 18 residues. The CDR3 region is CATSSTVRGGIDTGELFF. For the CDR3, the DNA is TGTGCCACCAGCAGTACTGTGCGGGGCGGTATCGACACCGGGGAGCTGTTTTTT.

There are many counts of this clonotype. The chain couples TRBV4-1 to TRBJ1-6; 7 nucleotides align to TRBD1. The germline gives CDR1 MGHRA, CDR2 YSYEKL. The CDR3 length is 16 residues. With 4 bases clipped from V and 10 bases from J, the junction kept 13 bases outside the gene matches. In DNA form, the CDR3 reads TGCGCCAGCAGCCGTAACAGGGGTGAGAACGAATCACCCCTCCACTTT. Its translation: CASSRNRGENESPLHF.

This clonotype was seen more than once but under ten times. CDR3 in DNA: TGTGCCAGTAGTATGACGTTGGGGACAGGCCCAGATACGCAGTATTTT. Encoded protein: CASSMTLGTGPDTQYF. V and J are TRBV19 and TRBJ2-3, with TRBD1 matching over 8 bases. V lost 3 bases and J lost 4; bases outside the gene matches: 9. Looked up from germline, CDR1 is LNHDA and CDR2 is SQIVND (reference sequence). The CDR3 spans 16 residues.

V is TRBV7-2 and J is TRBJ2-7; D uncertain. The germline gives CDR1 SGHTA, CDR2 FQGNSA. The CDR3 is 16 amino acids. V lost 1 base to trimming and J lost 0 bases, with 13 bases between them. The CDR3 loop reads CASSLVAGSNSYEQYF. The CDR3 DNA reads as TGTGCCAGCAGCTTAGTTGCCGGCTCGAACTCCTACGAGCAGTACTTC.

At least ten counts were recorded for this clonotype. This chain's CDR3 is CASSLAPGALNGYTF. CDR3 nucleotide sequence: TGTGCCAGCAGCTTAGCCCCAGGGGCGTTAAATGGCTACACCTTC. V and J are TRBV7-9 and TRBJ1-2; weak D call: TRBD1 (6 bases). Germline V CDR1 and CDR2: SEHNR, FQNEAQ (reference sequence). The CDR3 loop spans 15 amino acids. The V gene lost 0 bases and the J gene lost 6 bases, with 14 bases spanning the gap.

This clonotype was observed many times. This sequence joins TRBV7-9 and TRBJ1-1; possible D gene TRBD1, 5 bases. Germline V gene sequence: CDR1 SEHNR, CDR2 FQNEAQ (reference sequence). The CDR3 has 15 residues. V lost 5 bases and J lost 4, with 17 bases in between. This CDR3 is CASSDYLRGGTEAFF. In DNA form, the CDR3 reads TGTGCCAGCAGCGACTATCTTCGGGGGGGCACTGAAGCTTTCTTT.

This clonotype came up many times. This rearrangement joins TRBV6-5 to TRBJ2-3; 7 bases match TRBD2. The germline V gene encodes CDR1 MNHEY and CDR2 SVGAGI. The ends lost 0 bases at V and 0 bases at J; junction bases unmatched: 9. This CDR3 has 18 residues. The CDR3: CASSYSPDSGRSTDTQYF. In DNA form, the CDR3 reads TGTGCCAGCAGTTACTCCCCCGATAGCGGGCGTAGCACAGATACGCAGTATTTT.

The V call is TRBV7-9, the J call TRBJ2-1; 7 nucleotides match TRBD1. Germline CDR1 and CDR2: SEHNR and FQNEAQ (reference sequence). The CDR3 sequence is 15 residues long. Trimming at V came to 5 bases and at J to 5 bases, leaving 9 bases not matched to a gene. CDR3: CASSQTPTGHNEQFF. The DNA for the CDR3 is TGTGCCAGCAGCCAGACCCCGACAGGGCACAATGAGCAGTTCTTC.

This clonotype was seen ten or more times. The rearrangement uses TRBV6-5 and TRBJ2-2; 8 bases align to TRBD1. The CDR3 spans 15 residues. V dropped 6 bases and J dropped 7; count of bases not matched to a gene: 10. CDR1 and CDR2 from the germline V gene are MNHEY and SVGAGI. The chain's CDR3 is CASSPWQGANGELFF. The CDR3 nucleotides read TGTGCCAGCAGCCCCTGGCAGGGGGCAAACGGGGAGCTGTTTTTT.

Many counts were recorded for this clonotype. CDR3 nucleotide sequence: TGTGCCAGCAGCTCTGTAGCGGACCGCCACTCGACCCAGTACTTC. This translates into CASSSVADRHSTQYF. The rearrangement uses TRBV7-2 and TRBJ2-5, with a weak D call TRBD2 (6 bases). The CDR3 has 15 amino acids. V shed 4 bases and J shed 7 bases, with 19 bases lying between them. The germline V gene has CDR1 SGHTA and CDR2 FQGNSA. Looking up the rest from reference TRBV7-2 and TRBJ2-5 gives the full variable domain: GAGVSQSPSNKVTEKGKDVELRCDPISGHTALYWYRQSLGQGLEFLIYFQGNSAPDKSGLPSDRFSAERTGGSVSTLTIQRTQQEDSAVYLCASSSVADRHSTQYFGPGTRLLVL.

This clonotype was seen more than once but under ten times. This rearrangement joins TRBV12-3 or TRBV12-4 to TRBJ1-1; TRBD1 agrees at 10 bases. J was trimmed by 3 bases and V by 5 bases; bases with no gene match: 6. The length of the CDR3 is 15 residues. For the CDR3, the DNA is TGTGCCAGCAGTGACCGGGACAGGGGTCACACTGAAGCTTTCTTT. Translated, it gives CASSDRDRGHTEAFF.

In its sample, this clonotype was seen many times. The V call is TRBV10-3, the J call TRBJ1-1, with unresolved D. Trimming took 4 bases from V and 1 from J, leaving 7 bases between them. Germline-derived CDR1 and CDR2 are ENHRY and SYGVKD. CDR3 length: 13 amino acids. The CDR3 reads CAISAAENTEAFF. Written as DNA, the CDR3 is TGTGCCATCAGTGCAGCTGAGAACACTGAAGCTTTCTTT.

At least ten counts were recorded for this clonotype. This chain links TRBV7-9 with TRBJ2-1, with 7 bases lining up with TRBD2. J gave up 4 bases and V 5 bases, and 2 bases lay outside the gene matches. This CDR3 spans 13 amino acids. The germline V gene has CDR1 SEHNR and CDR2 FQNEAQ (reference sequence). The CDR3 sequence is CASSPGGYNEQFF. The CDR3 region has the DNA TGTGCCAGCAGCCCGGGGGGATACAATGAGCAGTTCTTC.

The rearrangement links TRBV9 to TRBJ2-3; 9 bases agree with TRBD2. The V gene's germline CDR1 is SGDLS and CDR2 YYNGEE. J gave up 4 bases and V 3 bases, and 6 bases lay outside the gene matches. This CDR3 spans 15 amino acids. CDR3 residues: CASSAPRGGADTQYF. For the CDR3, the DNA is TGTGCCAGCAGCGCCCCGCGGGGGGGCGCAGATACGCAGTATTTT.